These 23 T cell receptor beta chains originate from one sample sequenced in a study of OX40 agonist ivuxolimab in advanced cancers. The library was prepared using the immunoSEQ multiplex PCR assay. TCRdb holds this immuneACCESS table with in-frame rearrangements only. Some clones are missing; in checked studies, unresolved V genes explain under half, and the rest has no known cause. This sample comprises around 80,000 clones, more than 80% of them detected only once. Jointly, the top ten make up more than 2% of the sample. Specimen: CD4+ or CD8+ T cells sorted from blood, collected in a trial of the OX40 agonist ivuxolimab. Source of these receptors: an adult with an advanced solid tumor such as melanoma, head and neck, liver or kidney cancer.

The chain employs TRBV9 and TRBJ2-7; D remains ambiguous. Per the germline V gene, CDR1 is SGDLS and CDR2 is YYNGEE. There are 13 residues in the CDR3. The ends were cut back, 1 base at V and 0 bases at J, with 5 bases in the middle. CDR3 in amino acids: CASSVRPSYEQYF. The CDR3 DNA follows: TGTGCCAGCAGCGTACGGCCCTCCTACGAGCAGTACTTC.

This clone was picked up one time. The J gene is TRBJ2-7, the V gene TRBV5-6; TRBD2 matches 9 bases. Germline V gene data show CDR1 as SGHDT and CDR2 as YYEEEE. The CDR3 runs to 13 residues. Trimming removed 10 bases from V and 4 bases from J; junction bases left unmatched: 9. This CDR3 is CASGSGGLYEQYF. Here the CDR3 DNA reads TGTGCCTCGGGTAGCGGGGGTCTGTACGAGCAGTACTTC.

The CDR3 DNA is TGTGCCAGCAGCTTATGGGACGGGACGCAGTATTTT. Protein sequence: CASSLWDGTQYF. This chain uses TRBV11-3 with TRBJ2-3; D may match TRBD1 or TRBD2 (5 bases each). Looked up from germline, CDR1 is SGHNT and CDR2 is YENEEA. The V end lost 2 bases, the J end lost 9 bases, and 9 bases lay between the germline ends. The CDR3 spans 12 residues.

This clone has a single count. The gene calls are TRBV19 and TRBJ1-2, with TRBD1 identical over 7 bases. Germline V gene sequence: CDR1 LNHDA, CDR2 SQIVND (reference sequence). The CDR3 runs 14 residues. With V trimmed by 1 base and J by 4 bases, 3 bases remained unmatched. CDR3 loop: CASSIAAGGYGYTF. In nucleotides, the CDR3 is TGTGCCAGTAGTATAGCCGCAGGGGGCTATGGCTACACCTTC.

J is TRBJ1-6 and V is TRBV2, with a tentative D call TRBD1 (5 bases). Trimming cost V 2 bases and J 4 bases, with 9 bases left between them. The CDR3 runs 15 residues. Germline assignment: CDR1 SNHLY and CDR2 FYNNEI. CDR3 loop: CASSEQGGYNSPLHF. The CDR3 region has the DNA TGTGCCAGCAGTGAACAGGGCGGGTATAATTCACCCCTCCACTTT.

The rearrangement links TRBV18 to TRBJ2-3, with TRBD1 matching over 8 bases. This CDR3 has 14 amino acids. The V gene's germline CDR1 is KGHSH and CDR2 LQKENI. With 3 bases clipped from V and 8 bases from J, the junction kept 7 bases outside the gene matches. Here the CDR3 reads CASSPQTTGGTQYF. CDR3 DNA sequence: TGTGCCAGCTCACCCCAAACAACAGGGGGTACGCAGTATTTT.

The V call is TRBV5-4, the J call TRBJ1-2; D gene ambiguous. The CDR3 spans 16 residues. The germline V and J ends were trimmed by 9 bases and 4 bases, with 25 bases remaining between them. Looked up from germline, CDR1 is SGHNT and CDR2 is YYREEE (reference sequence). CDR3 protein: CATSPRTAFLGYGYTF. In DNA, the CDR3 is TGTGCCACAAGCCCCAGGACGGCCTTTTTGGGCTATGGCTACACCTTC.

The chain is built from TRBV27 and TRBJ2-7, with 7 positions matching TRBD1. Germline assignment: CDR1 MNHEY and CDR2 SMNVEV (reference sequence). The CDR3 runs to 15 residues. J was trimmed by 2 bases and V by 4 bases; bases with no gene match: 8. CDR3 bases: TGTGCCAGCAGTTCACACCGGGACAGAGCCTACGAGCAGTACTTC. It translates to CASSSHRDRAYEQYF.

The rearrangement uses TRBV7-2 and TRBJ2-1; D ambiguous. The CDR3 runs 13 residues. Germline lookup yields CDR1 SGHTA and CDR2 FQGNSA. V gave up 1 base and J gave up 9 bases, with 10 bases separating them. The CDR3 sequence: CASSLDRGGEQFF. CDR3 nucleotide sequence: TGTGCCAGCAGCTTAGATCGAGGCGGTGAGCAGTTCTTC.

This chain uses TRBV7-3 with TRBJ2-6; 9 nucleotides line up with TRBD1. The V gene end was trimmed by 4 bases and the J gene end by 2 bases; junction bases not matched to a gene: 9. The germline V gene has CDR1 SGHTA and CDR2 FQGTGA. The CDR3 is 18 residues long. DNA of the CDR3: TGTGCCAGCAGCTCCCCGGGACAGGGATTCACTGGGGCCAACGTCCTGACTTTC. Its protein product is CASSSPGQGFTGANVLTF.

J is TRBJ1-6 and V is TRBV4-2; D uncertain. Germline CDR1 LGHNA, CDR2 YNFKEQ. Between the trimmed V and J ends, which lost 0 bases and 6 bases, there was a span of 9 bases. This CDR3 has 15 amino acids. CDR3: CASSQDQVPNSPLHF. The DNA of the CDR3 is TGTGCCAGCAGCCAAGATCAGGTCCCTAATTCACCCCTCCACTTT.

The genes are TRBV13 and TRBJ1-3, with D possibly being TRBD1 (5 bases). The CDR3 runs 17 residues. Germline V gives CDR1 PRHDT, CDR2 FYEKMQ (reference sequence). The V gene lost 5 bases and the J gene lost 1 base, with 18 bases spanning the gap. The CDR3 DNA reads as TGTGCCAGCAGCACAAAGACTTCAGGGATTTCTGGAAACACCATATATTTT. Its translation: CASSTKTSGISGNTIYF.

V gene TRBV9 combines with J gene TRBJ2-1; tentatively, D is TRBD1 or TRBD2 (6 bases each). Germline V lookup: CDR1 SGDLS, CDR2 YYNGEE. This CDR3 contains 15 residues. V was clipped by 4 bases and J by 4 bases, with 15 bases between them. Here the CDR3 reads CASSPRGDRYNEQFF. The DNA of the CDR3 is TGTGCCAGCAGCCCAAGGGGGGACCGATACAATGAGCAGTTCTTC.

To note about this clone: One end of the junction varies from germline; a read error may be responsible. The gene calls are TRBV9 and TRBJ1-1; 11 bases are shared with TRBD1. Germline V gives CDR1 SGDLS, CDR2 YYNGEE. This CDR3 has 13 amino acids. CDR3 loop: CASSVRGQGARDF. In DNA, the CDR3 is TGTGCCAGCAGCGTAAGAGGACAGGGGGCGAGAGACTTT.

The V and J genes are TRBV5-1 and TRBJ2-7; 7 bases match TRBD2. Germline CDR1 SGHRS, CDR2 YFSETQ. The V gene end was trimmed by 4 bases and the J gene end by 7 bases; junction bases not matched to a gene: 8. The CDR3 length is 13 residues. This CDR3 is CASSDGTTREQYF. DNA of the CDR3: TGCGCCAGCAGCGATGGGACTACGCGGGAGCAGTACTTC.

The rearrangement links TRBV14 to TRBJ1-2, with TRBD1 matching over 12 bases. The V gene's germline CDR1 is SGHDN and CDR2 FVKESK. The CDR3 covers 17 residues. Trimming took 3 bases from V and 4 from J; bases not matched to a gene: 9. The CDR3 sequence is CASSQDRDRGLSYGYTF. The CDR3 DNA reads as TGTGCCAGCAGCCAGGACCGGGACAGGGGGCTAAGCTATGGCTACACCTTC.

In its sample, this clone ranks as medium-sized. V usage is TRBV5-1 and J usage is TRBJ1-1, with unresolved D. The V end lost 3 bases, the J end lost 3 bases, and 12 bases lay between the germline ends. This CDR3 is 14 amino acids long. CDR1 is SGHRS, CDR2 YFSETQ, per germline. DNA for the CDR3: TGCGCCAGCAGCTCGATAGGTGGGGACACTGAAGCTTTCTTT. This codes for CASSSIGGDTEAFF.

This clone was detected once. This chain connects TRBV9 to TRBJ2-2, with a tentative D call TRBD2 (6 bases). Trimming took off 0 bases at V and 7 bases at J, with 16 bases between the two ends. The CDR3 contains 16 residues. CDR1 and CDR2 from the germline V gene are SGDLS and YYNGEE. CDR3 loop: CASSVEEPRGGGELFF. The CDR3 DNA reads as TGTGCCAGCAGCGTAGAAGAACCGCGGGGTGGCGGGGAGCTGTTTTTT.

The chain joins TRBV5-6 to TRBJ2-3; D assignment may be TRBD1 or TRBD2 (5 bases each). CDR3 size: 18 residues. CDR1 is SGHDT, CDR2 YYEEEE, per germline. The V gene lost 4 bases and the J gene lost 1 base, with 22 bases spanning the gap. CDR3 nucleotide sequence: TGTGCCAGCAGCAACCGGTTTCTGGGGACGTCGGGCACAGATACGCAGTATTTT. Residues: CASSNRFLGTSGTDTQYF.

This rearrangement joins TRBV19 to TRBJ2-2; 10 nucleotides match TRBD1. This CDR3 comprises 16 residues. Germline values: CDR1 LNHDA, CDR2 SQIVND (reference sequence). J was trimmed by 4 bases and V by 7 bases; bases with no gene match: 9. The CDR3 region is CASTRVDRGSTGELFF. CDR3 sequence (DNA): TGTGCCAGTACCCGAGTGGACAGGGGGAGCACCGGGGAGCTGTTTTTT.

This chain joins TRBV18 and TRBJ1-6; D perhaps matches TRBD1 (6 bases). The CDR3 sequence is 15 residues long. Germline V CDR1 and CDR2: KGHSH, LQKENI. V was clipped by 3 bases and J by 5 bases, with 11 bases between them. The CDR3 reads CASSPLGGHNSPLHF. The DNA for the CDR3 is TGTGCCAGCTCACCCCTAGGGGGACATAATTCACCCCTCCACTTT.

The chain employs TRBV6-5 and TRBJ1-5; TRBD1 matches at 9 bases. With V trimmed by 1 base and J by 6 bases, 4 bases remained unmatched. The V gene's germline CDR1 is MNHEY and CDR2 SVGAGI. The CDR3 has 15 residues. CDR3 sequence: CASSYWDREGQPQHF. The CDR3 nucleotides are TGTGCCAGCAGTTACTGGGACAGGGAAGGTCAGCCCCAGCATTTT.

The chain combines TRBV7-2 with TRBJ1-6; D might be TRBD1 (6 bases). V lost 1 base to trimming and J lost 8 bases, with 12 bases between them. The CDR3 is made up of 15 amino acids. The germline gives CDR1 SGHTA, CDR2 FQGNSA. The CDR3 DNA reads TGTGCCAGCAGCTTAGATTCGGGGGCTGATTCACCCCTCCACTTT. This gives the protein CASSLDSGADSPLHF.